Each of the 24 T cell receptor beta chains below was sequenced from the same sample in a study of blood T cells in healthy people across ages. Using a J-beta primer mix together with a sample-barcoded 5' primer, a second PCR was run for about 6 to 11 cycles. Via MiXCR, TCRdb re-called the 5' RACE reads, giving one row per CDR3 protein. This repertoire shows 1.5 million to 2 million distinct CDR3 sequences, approximately 28% found once; its top ten account for roughly 8%. What was sequenced was blood. The receptors come from a woman aged 25 to 39 in good health.

At least ten counts were recorded for this clonotype. The CDR3 DNA is TGTGCCAGCAGCTTGGACAGGGGGACCTACGAGCAGTACTTC. Translating it yields CASSLDRGTYEQYF. V and J are TRBV11-2 and TRBJ2-7; the match to TRBD1 covers 10 bases. With V trimmed by 3 bases and J by 2 bases, 1 base remained unmatched. The germline V gene encodes CDR1 SGHAT and CDR2 FQNNGV. This CDR3 is 14 amino acids long.

The V and J genes are TRBV5-1 and TRBJ2-3; TRBD1 agrees at 7 bases. The germline V gene has CDR1 SGHRS and CDR2 YFSETQ. Trimming at V came to 0 bases and at J to 3 bases, leaving 4 bases not matched to a gene. This CDR3 is built from 15 residues. The CDR3 protein is CASSLEGAMTDTQYF. The DNA of the CDR3 is TGCGCCAGCAGCTTGGAGGGGGCTATGACAGATACGCAGTATTTT.

Ten or more counts support this clonotype. This rearrangement joins TRBV29-1 to TRBJ2-7, with 7 nucleotides matching TRBD1. The CDR3 spans 13 residues. The ends lost 3 bases at V and 2 bases at J; junction bases unmatched: 4. Germline V gene sequence: CDR1 SQVTM, CDR2 ANQGSEA. CDR3 nucleotides: TGCAGCGTTGAGTGGCAGGGGGCCTACGAGCAGTACTTC. This translates into CSVEWQGAYEQYF.

This clonotype was detected only once. The genes are TRBV12-3 or TRBV12-4 and TRBJ2-3; D might be TRBD1 (5 bases). Trimming removed 6 bases from V and 11 bases from J, with 21 bases in between. The CDR3 contains 14 residues. The CDR3 reads CASSPLGAADVQYF. The CDR3, as DNA: TGTGCCAGCAGCCCCTTAGGGGCCGCAGATGTGCAGTATTTT.

Note on this clonotype: This may stem from a read error, because a much larger clone lies one nucleotide away. The V gene is TRBV10-3, the J gene TRBJ2-5; 8 nucleotides match TRBD1. V lost 3 bases to trimming and J lost 11 bases; unmatched junction nucleotides: 17. The CDR3 runs 16 residues. Germline V CDR1 and CDR2: ENHRY, SYGVKD. The CDR3 nucleotides are TGTGCCATCAGTGATACGACAGGGGTCGTTAGCGATGAGCAGTACTTC. Protein product: CAISDTTGVVSDEQYF.

A few counts support this clonotype. The genes are TRBV28 and TRBJ1-1; D gene uncertain. The CDR3 sequence is 14 residues long. CDR1 and CDR2 from the germline V gene are MDHEN and SYDVKM. Trimming stripped 2 bases from V and 1 base from J, with 8 bases between. CDR3 sequence reads: CASSLKRSNTEAFF. The CDR3 region has the DNA TGTGCCAGCAGTTTAAAGAGATCGAACACTGAAGCTTTCTTT.

This clonotype was recorded many times. The chain combines TRBV7-6 with TRBJ2-7, with TRBD2 as a possible D gene (6 bases). The germline V gene encodes CDR1 SGHVS and CDR2 FNYEAQ. Trimming left V 4 bases short and J 1 base short, with 11 bases between. There are 14 residues in the CDR3. The CDR3 bases are TGTGCCAGCAGCTGGGACTCCTTATCCTACGAGCAGTACTTC. This translates into CASSWDSLSYEQYF.

This clonotype has only a few counts. This chain connects TRBV18 to TRBJ1-2; no reliable D call. The CDR3 is 13 residues long. Germline values: CDR1 KGHSH, CDR2 LQKENI. V was cut by 3 bases and J by 4 bases, with 9 bases left in between. Here the CDR3 DNA reads TGTGCCAGCTCACCGGGAAGATTCTATGGCTACACCTTC. Amino acid sequence: CASSPGRFYGYTF.

This clonotype was seen a handful of times. The genes are TRBV9 and TRBJ2-3; possibly TRBD2 for D (6 bases). Trimming took off 2 bases at V and 4 bases at J, with 14 bases between the two ends. The CDR3 is 15 residues long. Germline V gene lookup returns CDR1 SGDLS and CDR2 YYNGEE. CDR3 protein: CASSVSGGGADTQYF. CDR3 DNA sequence: TGTGCCAGCAGCGTTAGCGGAGGTGGGGCAGATACGCAGTATTTT.

The chain carries TRBV20-1 and TRBJ2-2; D ambiguous. Trimming took off 4 bases at V and 7 bases at J, with 7 bases between the two ends. The CDR3 has 11 amino acids. Germline V gene lookup returns CDR1 DFQATT and CDR2 SNEGSKA (reference sequence). CDR3 in amino acids: CSANDGGELFF. The CDR3 nucleotides are TGCAGTGCTAATGACGGCGGGGAGCTGTTTTTT.

The chain links TRBV9 to TRBJ2-1; the match to TRBD1 covers 10 bases. The CDR3 contains 15 residues. Germline V CDR1 and CDR2: SGDLS, YYNGEE. V was pared by 3 bases and J by 13 bases, with 13 bases of the junction left unmatched. For the CDR3, the DNA is TGTGCCAGCAGCGCAGGGACAGGGGATTGGGAGACCCAGTTCTTC. Translated, it gives CASSAGTGDWETQFF.

This clonotype appeared a few times. The V gene is TRBV28, the J gene TRBJ2-3; tentative D call: TRBD1 (5 bases). V shed 1 base and J shed 0 bases, with 11 bases lying between them. From germline, CDR1 is MDHEN and CDR2 SYDVKM. The CDR3 covers 16 residues. The CDR3 protein is CASSLYRSPSTDTQYF. The CDR3 region has the DNA TGTGCCAGCAGTTTATACAGGTCACCTAGCACAGATACGCAGTATTTT.

CDR3 nucleotide sequence: TGTGCCAGCAGTCCGAACAGGGCTATGAACACTGAAGCTTTCTTT. Encoded protein: CASSPNRAMNTEAFF. The gene calls are TRBV12-3 or TRBV12-4 and TRBJ1-1; possibly TRBD1 for D (6 bases). This CDR3 contains 15 residues. Trimming took 5 bases from V and 0 from J, leaving 13 bases between them.

Points on this clonotype: At one end the junction does not follow the germline gene, possibly because of a read error. V is TRBV7-2 and J is TRBJ2-7, with TRBD2 matching 13 bases. The CDR3 extends over 15 amino acids. The germline V gene encodes CDR1 SGHTA and CDR2 FQGNSA. This CDR3 reads CAISRTSGSHYEQYF. For the CDR3, the DNA is TGTGCCATCAGCCGGACTAGCGGGAGTCACTACGAGCAGTACTTC. Using reference TRBV7-2 and TRBJ2-7 for the parts outside the CDR3, the full variable domain is GAGVSQSPSNKVTEKGKDVELRCDPISGHTALYWYRQSLGQGLEFLIYFQGNSAPDKSGLPSDRFSAERTGGSVSTLTIQRTQQEDSAVYLCAISRTSGSHYEQYFGPGTRLTVT.

This clonotype has just one count. A much larger clone differs by one base, so this may be a read error. The rearrangement joins TRBV10-3 to TRBJ2-1; D could derive from TRBD1 or TRBD2 (5 bases each). The J call is in doubt because the DNA end fits TRBJ2-7 better. The CDR3 covers 15 residues. Germline V gene lookup returns CDR1 ENHRY and CDR2 SYGVKD. CDR3 in amino acids: CAINNGTETYNEQYF. In DNA form, the CDR3 reads TGTGCCATCAATAACGGGACGGAAACCTACAATGAGCAGTACTTC.

Concerning this clonotype itself: At one boundary the junction diverges from the germline segment, which might be a read error. The chain joins TRBV6-2 or TRBV6-3 to TRBJ1-2; D uncertain. The CDR3 loop spans 15 amino acids. CDR1 is MNHEY, CDR2 SVGEGT, per germline. The CDR3 loop reads CASSYTEGGGYDYTF. The CDR3 nucleotides are TGTGCCAGCAGTTACACTGAGGGCGGCGGCTATGACTACACCTTC.

This clonotype was detected only once. The chain combines TRBV7-9 with TRBJ1-3; D unresolved. The germline gives CDR1 SEHNR, CDR2 FQNEAQ (reference sequence). V lost 3 bases and J lost 1, with 16 bases in between. The CDR3 loop spans 17 amino acids. The CDR3 reads CASSFNPRGSSGNTIYF. For the CDR3, the DNA is TGTGCCAGCAGCTTTAATCCCCGGGGATCATCTGGAAACACCATATATTTT.

Concerning this clonotype: The junction departs from germline at one end; a sequencing error may be responsible. V and J are TRBV7-2 and TRBJ1-2, with TRBD1 matching over 7 bases. Germline V CDR1 and CDR2: SGHTA, FQGNSA. This CDR3 contains 16 residues. DNA for the CDR3: TGTGCCAGCAGCTCTCCCAGAGGGGGCTTGGGGTATGACTACACCTTC. Translating it yields CASSSPRGGLGYDYTF.

Only a few counts were recorded for this clonotype. The chain couples TRBV6-1 to TRBJ2-1; perhaps TRBD2 as D (6 bases). The germline V gene encodes CDR1 MNHNS and CDR2 SASEGT. The CDR3 sequence is 14 residues long. V was shortened by 7 bases and J by 5 bases, with 15 bases between the two germline ends. DNA for the CDR3: TGTGCCAGCAAGTGGGGGGTAACGGACAATGAGCAGTTCTTC. The encoded protein is CASKWGVTDNEQFF.

J is TRBJ1-1 and V is TRBV6-5, with D maybe TRBD1 (6 bases). V was trimmed by 2 bases and J by 3 bases, leaving 22 bases between them. Per germline, CDR1 MNHEY and CDR2 SVGAGI. The CDR3 is 18 residues long. CDR3 region: CASSYGGWGGGRDTEAFF. In nucleotides, the CDR3 is TGTGCCAGCAGTTACGGCGGTTGGGGCGGGGGGCGAGACACTGAAGCTTTCTTT.

This clonotype was counted between two and nine times. CDR3 protein: CATSEPTSAGELFF. In DNA, the CDR3 is TGTGCCACCAGTGAACCCACTAGCGCCGGGGAGCTGTTTTTT. The V gene is TRBV24-1, the J gene TRBJ2-2; 7 bases are a match to TRBD2. Trimming at V came to 4 bases and at J to 6 bases, leaving 4 bases not matched to a gene. The length of the CDR3 is 14 residues. From germline, CDR1 is KGHDR and CDR2 SFDVKD.

This clonotype has just a few counts. The chain couples TRBV3-1 to TRBJ1-4, with TRBD1 matching 7 bases. Germline assignment: CDR1 LGHDT and CDR2 YNNKEL (reference sequence). J was trimmed by 7 bases and V by 0 bases; bases with no gene match: 11. The CDR3 length is 17 residues. Here the CDR3 reads CASSQEYEGQRREKLFF. DNA for the CDR3: TGTGCCAGCAGCCAAGAGTATGAGGGACAGAGGCGTGAAAAACTGTTTTTT.

The CDR3 sequence: CASGLDRGNQPQHF. The CDR3 bases are TGTGCCAGCGGCTTAGACAGGGGGAATCAGCCCCAGCATTTT. The V call is TRBV2, the J call TRBJ1-5, with 9 bases lining up with TRBD1. This CDR3 has 14 amino acids. Trimming at V came to 8 bases and at J to 4 bases, leaving 6 bases not matched to a gene. CDR1 and CDR2 from the germline V gene are SNHLY and FYNNEI. Drawing the rest from reference TRBV2 and TRBJ1-5, the complete variable domain is EPEVTQTPSHQVTQMGQEVILRCVPISNHLYFYWYRQILGQKVEFLVSFYNNEISEKSEIFDDQFSVERPDGSNFTLKIRSTKLEDSAMYFCASGLDRGNQPQHFGDGTRLSIL.

The chain is built from TRBV6-2 or TRBV6-3 and TRBJ2-7; a weak D match, TRBD2 (5 bases). The V and J ends lost 7 bases and 3 bases respectively, with 19 bases between them. Germline loops: CDR1 MNHEY, CDR2 SVGEGT. The CDR3 consists of 15 residues. As DNA, the CDR3 is TGTGCCAGCACCAGACGGGCAGGAGACTACTACGAGCAGTACTTC. Translation: CASTRRAGDYYEQYF.